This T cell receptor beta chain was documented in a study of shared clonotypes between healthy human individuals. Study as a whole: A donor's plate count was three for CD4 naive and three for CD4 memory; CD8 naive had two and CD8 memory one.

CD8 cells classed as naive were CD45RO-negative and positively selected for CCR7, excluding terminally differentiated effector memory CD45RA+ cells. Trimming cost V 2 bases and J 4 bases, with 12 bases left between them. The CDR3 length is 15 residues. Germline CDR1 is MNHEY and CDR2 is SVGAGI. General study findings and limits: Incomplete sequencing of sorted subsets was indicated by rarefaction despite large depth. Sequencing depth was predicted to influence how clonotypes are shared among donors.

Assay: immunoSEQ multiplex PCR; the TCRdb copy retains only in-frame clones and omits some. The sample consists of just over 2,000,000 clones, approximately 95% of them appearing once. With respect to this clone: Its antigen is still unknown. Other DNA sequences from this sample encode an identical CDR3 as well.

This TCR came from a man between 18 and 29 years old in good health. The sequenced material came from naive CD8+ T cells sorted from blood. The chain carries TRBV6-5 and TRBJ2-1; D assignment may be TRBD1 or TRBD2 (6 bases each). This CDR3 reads CASSYTGGSYNEQFF. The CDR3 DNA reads TGTGCCAGCAGTTACACCGGGGGCTCTTACAATGAGCAGTTCTTC.